The source of this T cell receptor (beta chain) is a study of shared clonotypes between healthy human individuals. Study-level background: CD8 memory received one plate per donor, CD8 naive two, CD4 memory three and CD4 naive three.

Original data processing: ImmunoSEQ output lacked quality scores and full-length reads, limiting matched filtering. Produced via immunoSEQ multiplex PCR; TCRdb's table is partial and in-frame only. V and J calls and clone size are copied from that table; D and trimming were computed from the DNA. The repertoire consists of about 2.1 million clones, with 85% to 95% occurring once and the leading ten covering 1.5% to 2%. Germline trimming cut 11 bases from V and 7 bases from J; bases unmatched to any gene: 17. Germline loops: CDR1 ENHRY, CDR2 SYGVKD. There are 14 residues in the CDR3. Naivety among CD8 cells was defined by CD45RO negativity and positive CCR7 selection, thereby excluding terminally differentiated effector memory CD45RA+ cells. The study, taken as a whole, reports: Sharing across four donors was highest in naive CD4 (around 5%) and lowest in memory CD8 (about 0.4%). Clonotype sharing among donors, it was expected, would be affected by sequencing depth.

Of note for this clone: Its antigen is as yet unknown.

The sample consisted of naive CD8+ T cells from PBMCs. The TCR originated in a man between 18 and 35 years old in good health. Some clones in this sample may be carry-over from other donors' samples. The chain employs TRBV10-3 and TRBJ2-7, with 7 bases aligning to TRBD2. The CDR3 spells CASLEGGSAGEQYF. CDR3 nucleotide sequence: TGTGCCTCATTAGAAGGCGGGAGCGCGGGGGAGCAGTACTTC.